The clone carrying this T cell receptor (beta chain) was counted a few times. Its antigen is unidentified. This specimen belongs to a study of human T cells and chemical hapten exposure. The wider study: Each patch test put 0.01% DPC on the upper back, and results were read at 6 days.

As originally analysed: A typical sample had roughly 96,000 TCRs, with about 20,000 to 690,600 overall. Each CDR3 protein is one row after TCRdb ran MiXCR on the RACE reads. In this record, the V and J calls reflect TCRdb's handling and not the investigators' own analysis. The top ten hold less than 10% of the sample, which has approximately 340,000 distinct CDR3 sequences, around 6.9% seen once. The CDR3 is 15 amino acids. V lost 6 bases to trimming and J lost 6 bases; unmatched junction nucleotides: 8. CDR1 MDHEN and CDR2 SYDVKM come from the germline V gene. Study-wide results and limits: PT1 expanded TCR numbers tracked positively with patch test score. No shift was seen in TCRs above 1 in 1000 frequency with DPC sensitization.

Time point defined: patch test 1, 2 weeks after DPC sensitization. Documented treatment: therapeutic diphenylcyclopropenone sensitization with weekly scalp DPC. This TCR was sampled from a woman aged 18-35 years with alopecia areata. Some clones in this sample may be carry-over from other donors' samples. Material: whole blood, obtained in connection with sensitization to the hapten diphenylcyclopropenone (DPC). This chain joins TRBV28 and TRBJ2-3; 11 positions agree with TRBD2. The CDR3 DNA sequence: TGTGCCAGCAGCCGACTAGCGGGGTCCTGGGATACGCAGTATTTT. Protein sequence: CASSRLAGSWDTQYF.